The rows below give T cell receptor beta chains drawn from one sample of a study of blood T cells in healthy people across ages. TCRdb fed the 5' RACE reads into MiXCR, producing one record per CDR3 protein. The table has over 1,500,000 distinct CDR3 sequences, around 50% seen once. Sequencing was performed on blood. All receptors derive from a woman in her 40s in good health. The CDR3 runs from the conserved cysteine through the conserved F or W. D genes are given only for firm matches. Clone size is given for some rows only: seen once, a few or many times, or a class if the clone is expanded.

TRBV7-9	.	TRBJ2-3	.	CASSLRSLGVDTQYF	TGTGCCAGCAGCTTGAGGTCTCTGGGGGTAGATACGCAGTATTTT
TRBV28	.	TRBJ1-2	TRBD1	CASTLTKEGAYGYTF	TGTGCCAGCACCCTTACGAAGGAGGGGGCCTATGGTTACACCTTC
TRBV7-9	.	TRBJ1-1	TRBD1	CASSFPGTGIYTEAFF	TGTGCCAGCAGCTTCCCCGGGACAGGGATTTACACTGAAGCTTTCTTT
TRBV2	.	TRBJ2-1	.	CASSGRQVYNEQFF	TGTGCCAGCAGTGGAAGGCAGGTCTACAATGAGCAGTTCTTC
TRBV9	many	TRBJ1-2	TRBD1	CASSGGTGGAGGYTF	TGTGCCAGCAGCGGGGGGACAGGGGGCGCCGGTGGCTACACCTTC
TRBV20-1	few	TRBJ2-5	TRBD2	CSPREGETQYF	TGCAGTCCCAGGGAGGGTGAGACCCAGTACTTC
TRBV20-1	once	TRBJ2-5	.	CSAMTVQTTQYF	TGCAGTGCTATGACAGTTCAAACGACCCAGTACTTC
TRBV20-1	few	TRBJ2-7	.	CSAEDLSSYEQYF	TGCAGTGCTGAGGACTTGAGCTCCTACGAGCAGTACTTC
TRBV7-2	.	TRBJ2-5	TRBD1	CASSLGVRQGRGTQYF	TGTGCCAGCAGCTTAGGGGTACGACAGGGGCGCGGGACCCAGTACTTC
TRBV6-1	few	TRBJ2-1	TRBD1	CASRTGPMNEQFF	TGTGCCAGCCGGACAGGGCCAATGAATGAGCAGTTCTTC
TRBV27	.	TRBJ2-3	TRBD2	CASSLFPSGGADTQYF	TGTGCCAGCAGTTTATTCCCTAGCGGGGGTGCAGATACGCAGTATTTT
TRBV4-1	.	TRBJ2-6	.	CASSQLTTGSGANVLTF	TGCGCCAGCAGCCAACTTACGACAGGCTCTGGGGCCAACGTCCTGACTTTC
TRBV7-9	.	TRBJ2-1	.	CASSLAWGTRGDEQFF	TGTGCCAGCAGCTTAGCATGGGGCACCCGAGGAGATGAGCAGTTCTTC
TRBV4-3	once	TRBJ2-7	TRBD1	CASSQDLAGGREQYF	TGCGCCAGCAGCCAAGATCTAGCAGGGGGCCGCGAGCAGTACTTC
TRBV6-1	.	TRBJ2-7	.	CATVVNYEQYF	TGTGCCACCGTCGTGAATTACGAGCAGTACTTC
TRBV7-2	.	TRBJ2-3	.	CASSLAGERTDTQYF	TGTGCCAGCAGCTTGGCAGGGGAGAGAACAGATACGCAGTATTTT
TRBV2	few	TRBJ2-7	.	CASSTGLYEQYF	TGTGCCAGCAGTACCGGACTATACGAGCAGTACTTC
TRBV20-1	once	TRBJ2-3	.	CSAQEGAADTQYF	TGCAGTGCCCAGGAGGGGGCCGCAGATACGCAGTATTTT
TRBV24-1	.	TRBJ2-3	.	CATSDLWQGGTDTQYF	TGTGCCACCAGTGATTTGTGGCAGGGTGGCACAGATACGCAGTATTTT
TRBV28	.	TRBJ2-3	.	CASSYSPGRLTDTQYF	TGTGCCAGCTCCTACAGTCCGGGACGCCTCACAGATACGCAGTATTTT
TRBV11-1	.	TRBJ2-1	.	CASSSNRDEQFF	TGTGCCAGCAGCTCAAACCGCGATGAGCAGTTCTTC
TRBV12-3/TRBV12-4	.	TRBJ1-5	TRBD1	CASRPTGGGNQPQHF	TGTGCCAGCAGGCCGACAGGGGGCGGCAATCAGCCCCAGCATTTT
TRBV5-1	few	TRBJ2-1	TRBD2	CASSLQPQAGGRDEQFF	TGCGCCAGCAGCCTCCAGCCCCAAGCGGGGGGGCGGGATGAGCAGTTCTTC